This T cell receptor beta chain was identified in a study of CD8+CD57+ T cells in acquired aplastic anemia. Patients chosen for sequencing had shown CD8+CD57+ cell expansion by flow cytometry. TCR beta VDJ and CDR3 profiling used genomic DNA as template. One entry per CDR3 protein results from TCRdb running MiXCR on the reads. The sample has 150,000 to 180,000 distinct CDR3 sequences, about 54% seen once. The sequencing sample was made of sorted CD4+, CD8+, or CD8+CD57+ T cells (not recorded which) from PBMCs. The receptor was isolated from a human donor with aplastic anemia.

DNA of the CDR3: TGTGCCAGCAGTTACTCCAGTCTCCTGGCCACGCGGGAGCAGTACTTC. It translates to CASSYSSLLATREQYF. The rearrangement links TRBV6-5 to TRBJ2-7; D is unclear. This CDR3 has 16 amino acids. V was clipped by 0 bases and J by 7 bases, with 19 bases between them. Germline V lookup: CDR1 MNHEY, CDR2 SVGAGI.